This T cell receptor beta chain stems from a study of T cells and Merkel cell carcinoma outcomes. Study-level results: In Merkel cell carcinoma, repertoire and T-cell density reportedly predicted outcomes.

Clones were read by immunoSEQ multiplex PCR, and TCRdb kept only the in-frame ones, dropping some. The sample has some 4,200 clones; 80% to 95% are singletons. Germline V lookup: CDR1 LNHNV, CDR2 YYDKDF (reference sequence). Deletions cut 3 bases from V and 7 bases from J, with 16 bases between. The CDR3 sequence is 16 residues long. Points on this clone: The antigen remains unidentified.

Material: tumor tissue from Merkel cell carcinoma. The TCR was taken from a human donor with Merkel cell carcinoma. V gene TRBV15 combines with J gene TRBJ1-6; D is possibly TRBD1 (6 bases). CDR3 sequence: CATSRDVAGANSPLHF. As DNA, the CDR3 is TGTGCCACCAGCAGGGATGTCGCGGGGGCGAATTCACCCCTCCACTTT. The full variable domain, completed using reference TRBV15 and TRBJ1-6, is DAMVIQNPRYQVTQFGKPVTLSCSQTLNHNVMYWYQQKSSQAPKLLFHYYDKDFNNEADTPDNFQSRRPNTSFCFLDIRSPGLGDTAMYLCATSRDVAGANSPLHFGNGTRLTVT.